The text below deals with one T cell receptor (beta chain). The data are from a study of human T cells and chemical hapten exposure. Via MiXCR, TCRdb re-called the RACE reads, giving one row per CDR3 protein. There are around 80,000 distinct CDR3 sequences in the sample; approximately 8% occur only once, and over 1.5% lies in the top ten. Time point: healthy volunteer bleed at 6 weeks. Whole blood, unfractionated, served as the material for total RNA extraction. The sequencing sample was made of whole blood. This TCR was sampled from a male donor in good health. Some clones in this sample may be carry-over from other donors' samples.

The CDR3 DNA reads TGCGCCAGCAGCTTGGACGGGCAGGGGGCCGGCAGTCAGCCCCAGCATTTT. Translated, it gives CASSLDGQGAGSQPQHF. V usage is TRBV5-1 and J usage is TRBJ1-5; 8 bases map to TRBD1. The CDR3 sequence is 17 residues long. Germline V gives CDR1 SGHRS, CDR2 YFSETQ. V was pared by 0 bases and J by 6 bases, with 11 bases of the junction left unmatched.